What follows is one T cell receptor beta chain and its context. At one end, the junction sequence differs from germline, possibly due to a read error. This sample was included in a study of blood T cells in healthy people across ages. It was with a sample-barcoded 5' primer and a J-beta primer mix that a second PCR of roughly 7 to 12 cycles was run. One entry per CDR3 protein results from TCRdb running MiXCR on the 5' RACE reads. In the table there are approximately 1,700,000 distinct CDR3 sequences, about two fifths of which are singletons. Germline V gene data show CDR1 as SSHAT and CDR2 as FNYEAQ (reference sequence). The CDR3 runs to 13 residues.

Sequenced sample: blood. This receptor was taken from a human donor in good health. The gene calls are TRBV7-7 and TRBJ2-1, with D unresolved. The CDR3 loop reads CASSPSYDNEQFF. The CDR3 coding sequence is TGTGCTAGCAGCCCCTCGTACGACAATGAGCAGTTCTTC.